A single sample is the source of the 29 T cell receptor beta chains below, sequenced in a study of vaccination effects on CD4 cells after COVID-19. The table came from immunoSEQ multiplex PCR; TCRdb's copy has only in-frame clones and leaves some out. The table has about 41,000 clones, approximately 80% seen once. The antigens these receptors bind are not known. Within the ViraFEST assay, antigen-specific CD4+ T cells underwent expansion with viral peptide pools prior to sequencing. Subsequent to a culture period of under twelve days, CD4+ T cells were isolated. Vaccine recipients had no previous SARS-CoV-2 infection; their nucleocapsid antibodies were negative. This material consisted of CD4+ T cells from PBMCs cultured with HCoV-NL63 spike peptides, taken before COVID-19 vaccination. The receptors were sampled from a human donor who received a COVID-19 vaccine.

This chain joins TRBV20-1 and TRBJ2-5, with a possible D match to TRBD1 (6 bases). V gave up 7 bases and J gave up 2 bases, with 8 bases separating them. This CDR3 region has 11 residues. Germline CDR1 DFQATT, CDR2 SNEGSKA (reference sequence). CDR3 sequence reads: CSVGGQETQYF. The CDR3 coding sequence is TGCAGTGTAGGGGGACAAGAGACCCAGTACTTC.

The chain carries TRBV30 and TRBJ1-2; no definite D call. V was trimmed by 5 bases and J by 1 base, leaving 5 bases between them. CDR3 size: 11 residues. Germline V lookup: CDR1 GTSNPN, CDR2 SVGIG (reference sequence). The CDR3 sequence is CAWANNYGYTF. The CDR3 DNA sequence: TGTGCCTGGGCGAATAACTATGGCTACACCTTC.

This sequence joins TRBV29-1 and TRBJ2-3; 7 positions match TRBD2. The CDR3 spans 14 residues. From germline, CDR1 is SQVTM and CDR2 ANQGSEA. V shed 4 bases, J shed 2 bases, and the junction held 6 bases outside the gene matches. CDR3 bases: TGCAGCGTTGTCGGGGGGTCCACCACAGATACGCAGTATTTT. It translates to CSVVGGSTTDTQYF.

The CDR3 loop is CASSYYRQGRGKLFF. CDR3 bases: TGTGCCAGCAGTTACTATAGACAGGGAAGAGGCAAACTGTTTTTT. The J gene is TRBJ1-4, the V gene TRBV6-5; the match to TRBD1 covers 7 bases. Losses at the gene ends were 1 base for V and 11 bases for J; bases not matched to a gene: 10. The CDR3 contains 15 residues. Germline CDR1 and CDR2: MNHEY and SVGAGI.

The V call is TRBV18, the J call TRBJ1-2; D might be TRBD1 (5 bases). Germline V CDR1 and CDR2: KGHSH, LQKENI. CDR3 length: 13 residues. V lost 2 bases, J lost 3 bases, and 7 bases lay in between. In nucleotides, the CDR3 is TGTGCCAGCTCACCAGGGGACCACTATGGCTACACCTTC. Protein: CASSPGDHYGYTF.

This clone was detected once. The rearrangement joins TRBV2 to TRBJ1-4; tentative D call: TRBD1 (6 bases). V was pared by 7 bases and J by 0 bases, with 12 bases between. CDR3 size: 15 residues. Germline CDR1 SNHLY, CDR2 FYNNEI. DNA of the CDR3: TGTGCCAGCAAAGGGCAGGGGACAACTAATGAAAAACTGTTTTTT. It specifies CASKGQGTTNEKLFF.

This sequence joins TRBV28 and TRBJ2-7; D is unclear. The CDR3 loop spans 14 amino acids. Trimming shortened V by 6 bases and J by 0 bases, and 12 bases separated the two germline ends. Germline CDR1 is MDHEN and CDR2 is SYDVKM. Here the CDR3 reads CASRGVTPSYEQYV. The CDR3 DNA follows: TGTGCCAGCAGGGGTGTAACCCCCTCCTACGAGCAGTACGTC.

This chain joins TRBV6-5 and TRBJ1-2; D not certain. The CDR3 contains 11 residues. V gave up 10 bases and J gave up 8 bases, with 14 bases separating them. Germline CDR1 is MNHEY and CDR2 is SVGAGI. The CDR3 region is CATNLGAGYTF. The CDR3 bases are TGTGCCACCAACTTGGGAGCAGGCTACACCTTC.

CDR3 in DNA: TGCGCCAGCAGTAGGGGGGGAACAGAGACCCAGTACTTC. This codes for CASSRGGTETQYF. This chain joins TRBV5-1 and TRBJ2-5; D possibly corresponds to TRBD2 (7 bases). Trimming removed 5 bases from V and 4 bases from J, with 12 bases in between. Per the germline V gene, CDR1 is SGHRS and CDR2 is YFSETQ. The CDR3 is 13 amino acids.

The chain links TRBV5-1 to TRBJ2-5; D might be TRBD1 or TRBD2, each matching 5 bases. The germline gives CDR1 SGHRS, CDR2 YFSETQ. The germline V and J ends were trimmed by 4 bases and 7 bases, with 20 bases remaining between them. The CDR3 covers 15 residues. CDR3 loop: CASSARDRRSGTQYF. CDR3 nucleotide sequence: TGCGCCAGCAGCGCTCGGGACCGAAGGTCCGGGACCCAGTACTTC.

The rearrangement joins TRBV6-5 to TRBJ2-2, with D hard to call. The CDR3 length is 15 residues. The germline V gene encodes CDR1 MNHEY and CDR2 SVGAGI. V was shortened by 7 bases and J by 2 bases, with 14 bases between the two germline ends. The CDR3 reads CASTYGLTNTGELFF. For the CDR3, the DNA is TGTGCCAGCACCTACGGGCTCACCAACACCGGGGAGCTGTTTTTT.

This chain uses TRBV29-1 with TRBJ1-2, with TRBD1 as a possible D gene (5 bases). V lost 0 bases and J 6 bases, leaving 11 bases between the germline ends. This CDR3 contains 13 residues. Germline values: CDR1 SQVTM, CDR2 ANQGSEA. The CDR3 sequence: CSVEESGQDGYTF. The CDR3 DNA sequence: TGCAGCGTTGAAGAATCGGGGCAGGATGGCTACACCTTC. Full variable domain (outside the CDR3, taken from reference TRBV29-1 and TRBJ1-2): SAVISQKPSRDICQRGTSLTIQCQVDSQVTMMFWYRQQPGQSLTLIATANQGSEATYESGFVIDKFPISRPNLTFSTLTVSNMSPEDSSIYLCSVEESGQDGYTFGSGTRLTVV.

The chain uses TRBV18 and TRBJ2-1; perhaps TRBD2 as D (5 bases). Germline V lookup: CDR1 KGHSH, CDR2 LQKENI. Deletions cut 0 bases from V and 9 bases from J, with 12 bases between. The CDR3 is made up of 14 amino acids. DNA of the CDR3: TGTGCCAGCTCACCACCGGGGAGATGGGGTGAGCAGTTCTTC. Translated, it gives CASSPPGRWGEQFF.

The genes are TRBV2 and TRBJ2-2; unclear D gene. The CDR3 spans 14 residues. Germline lookup yields CDR1 SNHLY and CDR2 FYNNEI. Trimming removed 5 bases at V and 2 bases at J, with 9 bases between. For the CDR3, the DNA is TGTGCCAGCAGTCCCCCTAGTAACACCGGGGAGCTGTTTTTT. This codes for CASSPPSNTGELFF. Full variable domain (remainder filled in from reference TRBV2 and TRBJ2-2): EPEVTQTPSHQVTQMGQEVILRCVPISNHLYFYWYRQILGQKVEFLVSFYNNEISEKSEIFDDQFSVERPDGSNFTLKIRSTKLEDSAMYFCASSPPSNTGELFFGEGSRLTVL.

This rearrangement joins TRBV4-2 to TRBJ2-1; D remains unclear. CDR3 length equals 13 residues. Germline V gives CDR1 LGHNA, CDR2 YNFKEQ. V was pared by 0 bases and J by 10 bases, with 10 bases between. The CDR3 DNA follows: TGTGCCAGCAGCCAAGATAAACAACTGGAGCAGTTCTTC. Translation gives CASSQDKQLEQFF.

This chain connects TRBV4-2 to TRBJ2-5, with TRBD2 matching over 8 bases. J lost 2 bases, V lost 2 bases, and 10 bases had no gene match. The CDR3 consists of 17 residues. The V gene's germline CDR1 is LGHNA and CDR2 YNFKEQ. The CDR3 reads CASSQISLRGVQETQYF. In DNA form, the CDR3 reads TGTGCCAGCAGCCAAATCTCCCTGCGGGGGGTACAAGAGACCCAGTACTTC.

This clone appeared a few times. The CDR3 nucleotides read TGTGCCAGCAGCCAAGAGAAGGACTCCTACGAGCAGTACGTC. The encoded protein is CASSQEKDSYEQYV. The rearrangement links TRBV4-2 to TRBJ2-7; D ambiguous. Deletions cut 0 bases from V and 0 bases from J, with 6 bases between. The germline CDR1 and CDR2 sequences are LGHNA and YNFKEQ. The CDR3 loop spans 14 amino acids.

The chain carries TRBV7-2 and TRBJ2-3, with 11 bases lining up with TRBD2. From germline, CDR1 is SGHTA and CDR2 FQGNSA. The trim removed 8 bases at V and 2 bases at J, leaving 12 bases unmatched. The CDR3 covers 17 residues. The CDR3 DNA reads as TGTGCCAGCTCCCGAAGGGCTAGCGGGGGGTACACAGATACGCAGTATTTT. This codes for CASSRRASGGYTDTQYF.

This chain uses TRBV2 with TRBJ2-7; D gene ambiguous. This CDR3 spans 11 amino acids. Germline CDR1 SNHLY, CDR2 FYNNEI. In nucleotides, the CDR3 is TGTGCCAGCAGTGATTTGGGCCGGCACCTCGTC. Translation: CASSDLGRHLV.

The V gene is TRBV28, the J gene TRBJ1-2; TRBD1 matches at 8 bases. Germline-derived CDR1 and CDR2 are MDHEN and SYDVKM. The CDR3 spans 14 residues. V lost 5 bases and J lost 7; bases outside the gene matches: 9. Here the CDR3 reads CASSISTGERGYTF. The DNA of the CDR3 is TGTGCCAGCAGTATATCGACAGGGGAGCGTGGCTACACCTTC.

The rearrangement uses TRBV7-3 and TRBJ2-2, with 9 bases identical to TRBD1. The CDR3 has 17 residues. Unmatched junction bases numbered 6, after V lost 2 bases and J lost 2 bases. Germline CDR1 and CDR2: SGHTA and FQGTGA. In DNA, the CDR3 is TGTGCCAGCAGCTTAGACCGGGACAGGGCCAACACCGGGGAGCTGTTTTTT. This gives the protein CASSLDRDRANTGELFF.

In the case of this clone: Germline is not matched at one junction end, which may reflect a read error. CDR3 nucleotides: TGTACCAGCAGGGTCAGGGGGGCCGAGGATACGCAGTATTTT. It specifies CTSRVRGAEDTQYF. The J gene is TRBJ2-3, the V gene TRBV5-4; D is perhaps TRBD1 (7 bases). Germline V gene data show CDR1 as SGHNT and CDR2 as YYREEE (reference sequence). CDR3 size: 14 residues.

The CDR3 protein is CASSLNWGNTGELFF. CDR3 in DNA: TGTGCCAGCAGTCTGAACTGGGGTAACACCGGGGAGCTGTTTTTT. The rearrangement joins TRBV7-7 to TRBJ2-2; D call uncertain. Germline V CDR1 and CDR2: SSHAT, FNYEAQ (reference sequence). Deletions cut 6 bases from V and 2 bases from J, with 13 bases between. The CDR3 totals 15 residues.

This clone was seen a few times. The chain carries TRBV7-3 and TRBJ2-3; TRBD1 matches 8 bases. The V and J ends lost 1 base and 1 base, in that order; junction bases with no gene match: 7. The CDR3 length is 17 residues. Germline V gene data show CDR1 as SGHTA and CDR2 as FQGTGA. The CDR3 region has the DNA TGTGCCAGCAGCTTAAACCCCAGGGGGCTCGGCACAGATACGCAGTATTTT. Translation gives CASSLNPRGLGTDTQYF.

This sequence joins TRBV18 and TRBJ1-4, with D possibly being TRBD1 (6 bases). The germline gives CDR1 KGHSH, CDR2 LQKENI. V lost 5 bases and J lost 3, with 13 bases in between. CDR3 length: 15 amino acids. The CDR3 sequence is CASSDNRASNEKLFF. CDR3 nucleotide sequence: TGTGCCAGCTCAGATAACAGGGCGTCTAATGAAAAACTGTTTTTT.

The table lists this clone with a few counts. The gene calls are TRBV19 and TRBJ1-2, with 7 bases that match TRBD1. Germline CDR1 reads LNHDA; CDR2 reads SQIVND (reference sequence). The CDR3 is made up of 13 amino acids. After removal of 1 base from V and 7 bases from J, the junction contained 3 bases not matched to a gene. The DNA for the CDR3 is TGTGCCAGTAGTATAGCGGCAGGGGGTGGCTACACCTTC. It encodes CASSIAAGGGYTF.

The V call is TRBV5-1, the J call TRBJ2-2; D unresolved. With 5 bases removed from V and 0 bases from J, the gap between germline ends came to 11 bases. Germline CDR1 SGHRS, CDR2 YFSETQ. The CDR3 contains 15 residues. The CDR3, as DNA: TGCGCCAGCAGATTGACAACCGCGAACACCGGGGAGCTGTTTTTT. The encoded protein is CASRLTTANTGELFF.

This clone has only one observation. The rearrangement uses TRBV7-9 and TRBJ1-1, with 11 bases matching TRBD1. After removal of 0 bases from V and 4 bases from J, the junction contained 10 bases not matched to a gene. The CDR3 is made up of 18 amino acids. Per the germline V gene, CDR1 is SEHNR and CDR2 is FQNEAQ (reference sequence). The CDR3 region is CASSLAPGQGDGGTEAFF. In DNA, the CDR3 is TGTGCCAGCAGCTTAGCCCCGGGACAGGGGGACGGGGGCACTGAAGCTTTCTTT.

The V gene is TRBV6-5, the J gene TRBJ1-4, with a weak D call TRBD1 (5 bases). The CDR3 spans 13 residues. The V end was cut by 8 bases, the J end by 0 bases, with 7 bases between. The germline CDR1 and CDR2 sequences are MNHEY and SVGAGI. CDR3: CASVTATNEKLFF. DNA of the CDR3: TGTGCCAGCGTGACAGCAACTAATGAAAAACTGTTTTTT.